This TCR beta chain was sequenced in a study of blood T cell repertoires in COVID-19. Background on the study: COVID-19 samples, acute and convalescent, were from the United States, Italy and Spain. Sources were T cells, B-cell-depleted T cells, or PBMCs; the material itself was cDNA or gDNA.

The CDR3 extends over 16 amino acids. V dropped 4 bases and J dropped 4; count of bases not matched to a gene: 8. CDR1 is KGHDR and CDR2 is SFDVKD in the germline V gene. Source study methods: Estimates of nucleated cell counts were drawn from the amplification of reference gene primers. TCRdb's table, derived via immunoSEQ multiplex PCR, lists solely in-frame clones and lacks some. D and trimming were read from the DNA, whereas the V and J calls and clone size are those reported in that table. The table shows 170,000 or so clones, with about 87% occurring only once. The origin of this receptor is a woman aged 18-30 years who had recovered from COVID-19. What was sequenced was peripheral blood. The rearrangement links TRBV24-1 to TRBJ1-2; 10 bases match TRBD1. The CDR3: CATSDSLTGGIYGYTF. The CDR3 DNA follows: TGTGCCACCAGTGACTCCCTGACAGGGGGCATCTATGGCTACACCTTC.